This TCR delta chain was sequenced for a study of human gamma delta and Vdelta1 T cells. Notes on the study in general: Polyclonal Delta One T cells reportedly showed broad cytotoxic targeting of acute myeloid leukemia.

TCRdb re-called the PCR reads using CATT. This table has thousands of delta-chain clones, approximately 41% appearing once. By share, this clone ranks as medium-sized. What it binds is unknown. Other DNA sequences from this sample encode an identical CDR3 as well. CDR1 is TSWWSYY, CDR2 QGS, per germline. The CDR3 has 17 residues. J lost 1 base, V lost 0 bases, and 6 bases had no gene match. The TCR was taken from a human donor in good health. The material sequenced was Vdelta1 gamma-delta T cells from blood grown in culture (DOT cells). The V and J genes are TRDV1 and TRDJ1; 9 bases map to TRDD3. For the CDR3, the DNA is TGTGCTCTTGGGGAACTAGACCGGGGGATACCCACCGATAAACTCATCTTT. Translating gives CALGELDRGIPTDKLIF.